Shown below are 21 T cell receptor beta chains from a single sample sequenced in a study of cytomegalovirus exposure and HLA in healthy donors. The PCR contained 60 Vbeta and 13 Jbeta primers. The assay was immunoSEQ multiplex PCR, and TCRdb's table has in-frame clones only and misses some. The table shows approximately 200,000 clones, with 60% to 80% occurring only once. What was sequenced was PBMCs. These receptors were obtained from a man between 18 and 35 years old in good health and CMV-seronegative.

This clone has only one observation. One end of the junction does not line up with germline, which may come from a read error. The chain has TRBV7-9 and TRBJ2-2; D possibly corresponds to TRBD1 (6 bases). This CDR3 has 16 residues. Germline V CDR1 and CDR2: SEHNR, FQNEAQ (reference sequence). In DNA, the CDR3 is TGTTCCAGCAGCTACATTCCGGGACAGAACACCGGGGAGCTGTTTTTT. Translating gives CSSSYIPGQNTGELFF.

The chain links TRBV6-1 to TRBJ2-7, with TRBD1 identical over 9 bases. Germline lookup yields CDR1 MNHNS and CDR2 SASEGT. CDR3 length: 16 residues. V was clipped by 3 bases and J by 5 bases; unmatched bases: 11. CDR3 coding DNA: TGTGCCAGCAGTGAGATTTTGGACAGGGGAGCCCACGAGCAGTACTTC. As protein: CASSEILDRGAHEQYF.

The chain employs TRBV9 and TRBJ2-1; 10 bases fit TRBD2. CDR1 and CDR2 (germline): SGDLS, YYNGEE. The CDR3 spans 14 residues. V lost 4 bases to trimming and J lost 5 bases; unmatched junction nucleotides: 3. CDR3 region: CASSRLAGDNEQFF. The DNA for the CDR3 is TGTGCCAGCAGCAGGCTAGCGGGAGACAATGAGCAGTTCTTC. Looking up the rest from reference TRBV9 and TRBJ2-1 gives the full variable domain: DSGVTQTPKHLITATGQRVTLRCSPRSGDLSVYWYQQSLDQGLQFLIQYYNGEERAKGNILERFSAQQFPDLHSELNLSSLELGDSALYFCASSRLAGDNEQFFGPGTRLTVL.

Note on this clone: One end of the junction does not line up with germline, which may come from a read error. The chain recombines TRBV28 with TRBJ2-4, with D tentatively TRBD2 (5 bases). Germline CDR1 reads MDHEN; CDR2 reads SYDVKM. There are 15 residues in the CDR3. In DNA form, the CDR3 reads TGTGCCAGCAGCCAGGTCGGGATAGCCAAAAACATTCAGTCCTTC. It specifies CASSQVGIAKNIQSF.

This sequence joins TRBV5-1 and TRBJ2-2; a weak D match, TRBD2 (6 bases). The V end lost 0 bases, the J end lost 1 base, and 10 bases lay between the germline ends. Germline lookup yields CDR1 SGHRS and CDR2 YFSETQ. This CDR3 region has 16 residues. Here the CDR3 reads CASSLVTGVNTGELFF. CDR3 sequence (DNA): TGCGCCAGCAGCTTGGTCACGGGAGTGAACACCGGGGAGCTGTTTTTT.

The chain recombines TRBV27 with TRBJ2-7; 7 positions match TRBD1. CDR3 size: 18 residues. The germline CDR1 and CDR2 sequences are MNHEY and SMNVEV (reference sequence). Trimming at V came to 0 bases and at J to 3 bases, leaving 14 bases not matched to a gene. CDR3 bases: TGTGCCAGCAGTTTATCAATCTGGGTTGGAACAGGGGTCTACGAGCAGTACTTC. As protein: CASSLSIWVGTGVYEQYF.

The chain joins TRBV5-1 to TRBJ1-1; D gene uncertain. Between the trimmed V and J ends, which lost 4 bases and 1 base, there was a span of 17 bases. Looked up from germline, CDR1 is SGHRS and CDR2 is YFSETQ. This CDR3 is 16 amino acids long. As DNA, the CDR3 is TGCGCCAGCAGCGCTGGACTTTCACCCTCGAACACTGAAGCTTTCTTT. This codes for CASSAGLSPSNTEAFF.

This rearrangement joins TRBV7-8 to TRBJ2-2; 9 positions agree with TRBD1. V lost 1 base, J lost 6 bases, and 6 bases stayed unmatched. The CDR3 has 16 amino acids. The germline gives CDR1 SGHVS, CDR2 FQNEAQ. DNA for the CDR3: TGTGCCAGCAGCTTAGAGGGACAGGGTATCCCCGGGGAGCTGTTTTTT. Translated, it gives CASSLEGQGIPGELFF.

This clone has just one count. This rearrangement joins TRBV2 to TRBJ2-2, with a tentative D call TRBD2 (5 bases). Deletions cut 1 base from V and 7 bases from J, with 7 bases between. The CDR3 contains 13 residues. Per the germline V gene, CDR1 is SNHLY and CDR2 is FYNNEI. DNA for the CDR3: TGTGCCAGCAGTGAAGACGGGAACGGGGAGCTGTTTTTT. It yields the protein CASSEDGNGELFF. The variable domain in full, completed from reference TRBV2 and TRBJ2-2, reads EPEVTQTPSHQVTQMGQEVILRCVPISNHLYFYWYRQILGQKVEFLVSFYNNEISEKSEIFDDQFSVERPDGSNFTLKIRSTKLEDSAMYFCASSEDGNGELFFGEGSRLTVL.

The gene calls are TRBV13 and TRBJ2-4; 7 nucleotides agree with TRBD2. Germline loops: CDR1 PRHDT, CDR2 FYEKMQ (reference sequence). There are 14 residues in the CDR3. Losses at the gene ends were 5 bases for V and 7 bases for J; bases not matched to a gene: 8. The CDR3 reads CASSIRTSRNIQYF. DNA for the CDR3: TGTGCCAGCAGCATTCGGACTAGTAGGAACATTCAGTACTTC.

The rearrangement joins TRBV10-1 to TRBJ1-4; maybe TRBD1 (5 bases). The V end lost 3 bases, the J end lost 0 bases, and 8 bases lay between the germline ends. CDR1 is WNHNN, CDR2 SYGVQD, per germline (reference sequence). The CDR3 loop spans 15 amino acids. CDR3 bases: TGCGCCAGCAGTGACGACAGAACAACTAATGAAAAACTGTTTTTT. The encoded protein is CASSDDRTTNEKLFF.

This sequence joins TRBV2 and TRBJ1-2; D is uncertain. Germline-derived CDR1 and CDR2 are SNHLY and FYNNEI. The CDR3 loop spans 13 amino acids. Trimming cost V 8 bases and J 8 bases, with 18 bases left between them. The CDR3 reads CASEQSSRGGYTF. Here the CDR3 DNA reads TGTGCCAGCGAACAAAGCAGTCGGGGAGGCTACACCTTC.

The rearrangement joins TRBV18 to TRBJ1-6, with 7 bases matching TRBD1. Losses at the gene ends were 3 bases for V and 7 bases for J; bases not matched to a gene: 3. This CDR3 comprises 14 residues. Germline V lookup: CDR1 KGHSH, CDR2 LQKENI. The CDR3 sequence: CASSPEGANSPLHF. For the CDR3, the DNA is TGTGCCAGCTCACCGGAGGGGGCGAATTCACCCCTCCACTTT. The full variable domain, completed using reference TRBV18 and TRBJ1-6, is NAGVMQNPRHLVRRRGQEARLRCSPMKGHSHVYWYRQLPEEGLKFMVYLQKENIIDESGMPKERFSAEFPKEGPSILRIQQVVRGDSAAYFCASSPEGANSPLHFGNGTRLTVT.

V is TRBV7-2 and J is TRBJ2-3; 7 bases fit TRBD2. This CDR3 has 14 residues. Trimming took 6 bases from V and 2 from J; bases not matched to a gene: 5. The germline gives CDR1 SGHTA, CDR2 FQGNSA. CDR3: CASRRDYSTDTQYF. The CDR3 DNA is TGTGCCAGCAGGAGGGACTACTCCACAGATACGCAGTATTTT.

The V and J genes are TRBV5-8 and TRBJ1-3; tentatively, D is TRBD1 (5 bases). In germline, CDR1 is SGHTS, CDR2 YDEGEE. The ends were cut back, 1 base at V and 0 bases at J, with 17 bases in the middle. There are 18 residues in the CDR3. The CDR3 reads CASSLTKYQGNSGNTIYF. The CDR3, as DNA: TGTGCCAGCAGCTTGACCAAATATCAGGGAAACTCTGGAAACACCATATATTTT.

V usage is TRBV7-2 and J usage is TRBJ2-3; possible D gene TRBD2, 5 bases. Trimming removed 5 bases from V and 0 bases from J, with 9 bases in between. Per the germline V gene, CDR1 is SGHTA and CDR2 is FQGNSA. This CDR3 region has 14 residues. CDR3 residues: CASSIEGSTDTQYF. Here the CDR3 DNA reads TGTGCCAGCAGCATTGAGGGTAGCACAGATACGCAGTATTTT.

This sequence joins TRBV9 and TRBJ2-5; TRBD2 matches at 7 bases. V shed 4 bases and J 4 bases; nucleotides not matched to a gene: 7. Germline CDR1 is SGDLS and CDR2 is YYNGEE. The CDR3 extends over 14 amino acids. The CDR3: CASSKWGEGETQYF. In DNA, the CDR3 is TGTGCCAGCAGCAAGTGGGGGGAGGGAGAGACCCAGTACTTC.

The chain combines TRBV5-4 with TRBJ1-1; D call uncertain. Germline assignment: CDR1 SGHNT and CDR2 YYREEE (reference sequence). There are 15 residues in the CDR3. Trimming shortened V by 0 bases and J by 0 bases, and 9 bases separated the two germline ends. The CDR3 DNA reads as TGTGCCAGCAGCTTGGGCGGTTCTGTGAACACTGAAGCTTTCTTT. Translating it yields CASSLGGSVNTEAFF. Combining the CDR3 with reference TRBV5-4 and TRBJ1-1 gives the whole variable domain ETGVTQSPTHLIKTRGQQVTLRCSSQSGHNTVSWYQQALGQGPQFIFQYYREEENGRGNFPPRFSGLQFPNYSSELNVNALELDDSALYLCASSLGGSVNTEAFFGQGTRLTVV.

This clone was found a few times. The J gene is TRBJ2-1, the V gene TRBV2; 8 nucleotides align to TRBD2. CDR1 and CDR2 from the germline V gene are SNHLY and FYNNEI. The CDR3 runs to 15 residues. V dropped 4 bases and J dropped 5; count of bases not matched to a gene: 7. CDR3 residues: CASSAVLAGDNEQFF. Here the CDR3 DNA reads TGTGCCAGCAGTGCGGTTCTAGCGGGCGACAATGAGCAGTTCTTC.

This clone has just one count. V gene TRBV30 combines with J gene TRBJ2-7; 10 bases are shared with TRBD1. The CDR3 is 14 amino acids. The V gene end was trimmed by 5 bases and the J gene end by 2 bases; junction bases not matched to a gene: 6. Germline CDR1 reads GTSNPN; CDR2 reads SVGIG (reference sequence). The CDR3: CAWSHGTGAYEQYF. CDR3 nucleotide sequence: TGTGCCTGGTCCCACGGGACAGGGGCCTACGAGCAGTACTTC.

V gene TRBV6-1 combines with J gene TRBJ2-3, with a weak D call TRBD2 (5 bases). V was shortened by 4 bases and J by 11 bases, with 25 bases between the two germline ends. CDR3 size: 16 residues. CDR1 is MNHNS, CDR2 SASEGT, per germline. The CDR3 region has the DNA TGTGCCAGCAGTGCTAGCCGTGCCCAAGGGTTGTTTTGGCAGTATTTT. Its protein product is CASSASRAQGLFWQYF.